The clone carrying this T cell receptor (beta chain) was detected a few times. This sample was taken from a study of beta chain features in type 1 diabetes. Expressed TCRB transcripts were sequenced because the isolated RNA had all been reverse transcribed beforehand. Here immunoSEQ multiplex PCR was the method, and the copy in TCRdb shows in-frame clones only, minus some. Of more than 110,000 clones listed, about 7% are singletons. The sequence was obtained from a woman aged 25 to 39 in good health. Sequencing was performed on central memory CD4+ T cells from blood.

The CDR3 DNA reads TGCGCCAGCAGCTCCCTAGCGGGACCGGAGACCCAGTACTTC. It is translated as CASSSLAGPETQYF. This rearrangement joins TRBV5-1 to TRBJ2-5; 9 bases line up with TRBD2. Per the germline V gene, CDR1 is SGHRS and CDR2 is YFSETQ. V gave up 3 bases and J gave up 5 bases; unmatched junction bases: 5. The CDR3 contains 14 residues.